Listed below are T cell receptor beta chains from one sample, sequenced in a study of blood T cell repertoires in COVID-19. This table comes from immunoSEQ multiplex PCR, and its TCRdb copy is limited to in-frame clones, with some not included. The sample records 90,000 to 100,000 clones, roughly 84% being singletons. Sequencing was performed on peripheral blood. The receptors come from a woman aged 60-75 years with acute or convalescent COVID-19. Each CDR3 is given with its conserved first and last residue. A D gene is named only where the DNA matches it firmly. Some rows mark clone size as missing; the rest say once, few, many or name a class of expanded clone.

size	D	V	J	CDR3	DNA
once	NA	TRBV6-5	TRBJ1-1	CASSSGWSTEAFF	TGTGCCAGCAGTTCGGGGTGGAGCACTGAAGCTTTCTTT
NA	NA	TRBV5-1	TRBJ1-2	CASSLMLQGEGYTF	TGCGCCAGCAGCTTGATGTTACAGGGAGAAGGCTACACCTTC
NA	TRBD1	TRBV5-8	TRBJ1-1	CASSTTGGSTEAFF	TGTGCCAGCAGCACGACAGGGGGGAGCACTGAAGCTTTCTTT
NA	TRBD1	TRBV27	TRBJ2-5	CASSGGTGRRETQYF	TGTGCCAGCAGTGGGGGGACAGGGAGGAGGGAGACCCAGTACTTC
NA	NA	TRBV29-1	TRBJ1-1	CSVDWAMGNTEAFF	TGCAGCGTTGATTGGGCAATGGGGAACACTGAAGCTTTCTTT
NA	TRBD2	TRBV4-1	TRBJ2-1	CASSQTRLAGGNNEQFF	TGCGCCAGCAGCCAAACTCGACTAGCGGGGGGGAACAATGAGCAGTTCTTC
NA	NA	TRBV30	TRBJ1-1	CACERNTEAFF	TGTGCCTGTGAGAGGAACACTGAAGCTTTCTTT
NA	NA	TRBV6-1	TRBJ2-7	CASQEFRGGYEQYF	TGTGCCAGCCAGGAATTCAGGGGTGGGTACGAGCAGTACTTC
NA	NA	TRBV28	TRBJ2-7	CASSQPGLQTYEQYF	TGTGCCAGCAGTCAACCGGGACTCCAGACCTACGAGCAGTACTTC
few	NA	TRBV7-9	TRBJ2-1	CASSDRKPNEQFF	TGTGCCAGCAGTGACAGGAAGCCCAATGAGCAGTTCTTC
NA	NA	TRBV9	TRBJ1-3	CASSVGRDSGNTIYF	TGTGCCAGCAGCGTAGGACGGGACTCTGGAAACACCATATATTTT
NA	TRBD2	TRBV6-6	TRBJ2-1	CASRDSGGSSYNEQFF	TGTGCCAGCAGAGACAGCGGGGGGAGCTCCTACAATGAGCAGTTCTTC
NA	TRBD2	TRBV10-1	TRBJ2-5	CASSESGRGAHQETQYF	TGCGCCAGCAGTGAGTCTGGGCGGGGGGCCCACCAAGAGACCCAGTACTTC
NA	NA	TRBV7-9	TRBJ2-3	CASTPPDTQYF	TGTGCCAGCACCCCTCCGGATACGCAGTATTTT
few	NA	TRBV3-1/TRBV3-2	TRBJ2-4	CASSHEWAKNIQYF	TGTGCCAGCAGCCATGAGTGGGCCAAAAACATTCAGTACTTC
NA	NA	TRBV9	TRBJ1-3	CASSVQFSGNTIYF	TGTGCCAGCAGCGTGCAGTTCTCTGGAAACACCATATATTTT
NA	TRBD1	TRBV27	TRBJ1-1	CASSFSWTGETEAFF	TGTGCCAGCAGTTTCTCCTGGACAGGGGAAACTGAAGCTTTCTTT
NA	NA	TRBV18	TRBJ1-4	CASSRDREKLFF	TGTGCCAGCTCGCGGGACCGGGAAAAACTGTTTTTT
NA	TRBD2	TRBV5-1	TRBJ2-3	CASSRGGFTDTQYF	TGCGCCAGCAGCCGGGGGGGATTTACAGATACGCAGTATTTT
NA	NA	TRBV29-1	TRBJ2-3	CSVPQGGTDTQYF	TGCAGCGTTCCCCAGGGCGGGACGGATACGCAGTATTTT
NA	NA	TRBV9	TRBJ2-5	CASSAGGQRQETQYF	TGTGCCAGCAGCGCCGGGGGGCAGCGCCAAGAGACCCAGTACTTC
NA	NA	TRBV2	TRBJ1-3	CASSDGLSGNTIYF	TGTGCCAGCAGTGACGGACTCTCTGGAAACACCATATATTTT
once	NA	TRBV9	TRBJ1-2	CASSSRVGGYTF	TGTGCCAGCAGCTCCAGGGTTGGGGGCTACACCTTC
few	TRBD1	TRBV10-3	TRBJ2-3	CAISGDRGTDTQYF	TGTGCCATCAGTGGGGACAGGGGTACAGATACGCAGTATTTT
NA	NA	TRBV30	TRBJ1-5	CAWSGVSAPQHF	TGTGCCTGGAGCGGAGTATCGGCGCCCCAGCATTTT
NA	NA	TRBV6-5	TRBJ1-2	CASRSGGYTF	TGTGCCAGCAGGAGCGGTGGCTACACCTTC
NA	NA	TRBV18	TRBJ1-1	CASSPPGANTEAFF	TGTGCCAGCTCACCACCGGGGGCGAACACTGAAGCTTTCTTT
NA	NA	TRBV28	TRBJ1-6	CASGLGQNNSPLHF	TGTGCCAGCGGACTAGGACAGAATAATTCACCCCTCCACTTT
NA	TRBD1	TRBV3-1/TRBV3-2	TRBJ2-5	CASIKRGQGGETQYF	TGTGCCAGCATCAAACGAGGACAGGGTGGCGAGACCCAGTACTTC
NA	NA	TRBV15	TRBJ1-1	CATSREQRRIDRPNTEAFF	TGTGCCACCAGCAGAGAACAGCGGAGGATCGACAGGCCAAACACTGAAGCTTTCTTT
NA	TRBD1	TRBV7-9	TRBJ1-4	CASRPSRDRSSTNEKLFF	TGTGCCAGCAGACCAAGCCGGGACAGGTCCTCAACTAATGAAAAACTGTTTTTT
NA	TRBD1	TRBV25-1	TRBJ1-4	CASSARQGAGEKLFF	TGTGCCAGCAGTGCCCGACAGGGGGCGGGTGAAAAACTGTTTTTT
NA	TRBD1	TRBV6-5	TRBJ1-5	CASSYFGTGAQPQHF	TGTGCCAGCAGTTATTTCGGGACAGGGGCCCAGCCCCAGCATTTT
NA	TRBD1	TRBV20-1	TRBJ2-7	CSASWDRDDEQYF	TGCAGTGCTAGTTGGGACAGGGACGACGAGCAGTACTTC
NA	NA	TRBV9	TRBJ2-3	CASSVEVGRDTQYF	TGTGCCAGCAGCGTAGAAGTGGGGCGGGATACGCAGTATTTT
NA	TRBD1	TRBV6-6	TRBJ2-5	CASSSYLRDRQETQYF	TGTGCCAGCAGTTCATACCTCCGGGACAGGCAAGAGACCCAGTACTTC
NA	TRBD2	TRBV10-3	TRBJ2-1	CAISGATSVRNEQFF	TGTGCCATCAGTGGCGCGACTAGCGTGAGGAATGAGCAGTTCTTC
NA	TRBD1	TRBV28	TRBJ1-4	CASSRTGANEKLFF	TGTGCCAGCAGTCGGACAGGGGCTAATGAAAAACTGTTTTTT
NA	TRBD1	TRBV5-1	TRBJ1-1	CASSLGGTARNTEAFF	TGCGCCAGCAGCTTGGGAGGGACAGCGAGGAACACTGAAGCTTTCTTT
NA	TRBD1	TRBV4-2	TRBJ1-5	CASSQDVTGARGKPQHF	TGTGCCAGCAGCCAAGATGTTACAGGGGCGAGGGGCAAGCCCCAGCATTTT
NA	TRBD1	TRBV7-9	TRBJ2-1	CASSEQGAGYNEQFF	TGTGCCAGCAGCGAACAGGGGGCCGGCTACAATGAGCAGTTCTTC
once	NA	TRBV10-1	TRBJ1-5	CAGPTYKGDYQPQHF	TGCGCCGGCCCGACTTACAAGGGGGATTATCAGCCCCAGCATTTT
NA	NA	TRBV3-1/TRBV3-2	TRBJ1-5	CASSPHSQSPHF	TGTGCCAGCAGCCCGCACAGTCAATCACCGCATTTT
NA	NA	TRBV6-5	TRBJ2-3	CASGALTDTQYF	TGTGCCAGCGGGGCCCTCACAGATACGCAGTATTTT
NA	TRBD1	TRBV18	TRBJ1-5	CASSQDRAISQPQHF	TGTGCCAGCTCACAGGACAGGGCGATTAGTCAGCCCCAGCATTTT
NA	NA	TRBV30	TRBJ2-7	CAWSPRVGNPYEQYF	TGTGCCTGGAGTCCCCGGGTAGGAAATCCCTACGAGCAGTACTTC
NA	NA	TRBV7-2	TRBJ2-3	CASSSYTDTQYF	TGTGCCAGCAGCTCTTACACAGATACGCAGTATTTT
NA	NA	TRBV6-1	TRBJ2-3	CASSGSEDTQYF	TGTGCCAGCAGTGGTTCTGAGGATACGCAGTATTTT
NA	TRBD1	TRBV2	TRBJ2-7	CASSLGQGGAYEQYF	TGTGCCAGCAGTTTGGGACAGGGAGGCGCCTACGAGCAGTACTTC
once	TRBD2	TRBV9	TRBJ2-7	CASSVGQRGDYEQYF	TGTGCCAGCAGCGTAGGCCAGCGGGGGGACTACGAGCAGTACTTC
few	NA	TRBV7-2	TRBJ1-6	CASSLVGEAYNSPLHF	TGTGCCAGCAGCTTAGTGGGAGAAGCCTATAATTCACCCCTCCACTTT
NA	NA	TRBV5-1	TRBJ2-4	CASSQDTQNIQYF	TGCGCCAGCAGCCAAGACACACAAAACATTCAGTACTTC
once	TRBD1	TRBV7-9	TRBJ1-2	CASSPSPGTGFYGYTF	TGTGCCAGCAGTCCCTCCCCAGGGACAGGCTTCTATGGCTACACCTTC